The TCR beta chain under discussion was sequenced for a study of T cell changes during pregnancy in multiple sclerosis. CDR1 and CDR2 (germline): SGDLS, YYNGEE. Trimming removed 4 bases from V and 5 bases from J; junction bases left unmatched: 9. This CDR3 has 16 residues. Assay: immunoSEQ multiplex PCR; the TCRdb copy retains only in-frame clones and omits some. Of under 45,000 clones listed, 70% to 90% are singletons. The rearrangement joins TRBV9 to TRBJ2-1; TRBD2 matches at 10 bases. This material consisted of CD8+ T cells from peripheral blood mononuclear cells, taken in the first trimester of pregnancy. The TCR comes from a female donor with multiple sclerosis, enrolled in a pregnancy study. The CDR3 DNA reads as TGTGCCAGCAGCTTCCTATATAGCGGGGGGAACAATGAGCAGTTCTTC. Translation gives CASSFLYSGGNNEQFF.